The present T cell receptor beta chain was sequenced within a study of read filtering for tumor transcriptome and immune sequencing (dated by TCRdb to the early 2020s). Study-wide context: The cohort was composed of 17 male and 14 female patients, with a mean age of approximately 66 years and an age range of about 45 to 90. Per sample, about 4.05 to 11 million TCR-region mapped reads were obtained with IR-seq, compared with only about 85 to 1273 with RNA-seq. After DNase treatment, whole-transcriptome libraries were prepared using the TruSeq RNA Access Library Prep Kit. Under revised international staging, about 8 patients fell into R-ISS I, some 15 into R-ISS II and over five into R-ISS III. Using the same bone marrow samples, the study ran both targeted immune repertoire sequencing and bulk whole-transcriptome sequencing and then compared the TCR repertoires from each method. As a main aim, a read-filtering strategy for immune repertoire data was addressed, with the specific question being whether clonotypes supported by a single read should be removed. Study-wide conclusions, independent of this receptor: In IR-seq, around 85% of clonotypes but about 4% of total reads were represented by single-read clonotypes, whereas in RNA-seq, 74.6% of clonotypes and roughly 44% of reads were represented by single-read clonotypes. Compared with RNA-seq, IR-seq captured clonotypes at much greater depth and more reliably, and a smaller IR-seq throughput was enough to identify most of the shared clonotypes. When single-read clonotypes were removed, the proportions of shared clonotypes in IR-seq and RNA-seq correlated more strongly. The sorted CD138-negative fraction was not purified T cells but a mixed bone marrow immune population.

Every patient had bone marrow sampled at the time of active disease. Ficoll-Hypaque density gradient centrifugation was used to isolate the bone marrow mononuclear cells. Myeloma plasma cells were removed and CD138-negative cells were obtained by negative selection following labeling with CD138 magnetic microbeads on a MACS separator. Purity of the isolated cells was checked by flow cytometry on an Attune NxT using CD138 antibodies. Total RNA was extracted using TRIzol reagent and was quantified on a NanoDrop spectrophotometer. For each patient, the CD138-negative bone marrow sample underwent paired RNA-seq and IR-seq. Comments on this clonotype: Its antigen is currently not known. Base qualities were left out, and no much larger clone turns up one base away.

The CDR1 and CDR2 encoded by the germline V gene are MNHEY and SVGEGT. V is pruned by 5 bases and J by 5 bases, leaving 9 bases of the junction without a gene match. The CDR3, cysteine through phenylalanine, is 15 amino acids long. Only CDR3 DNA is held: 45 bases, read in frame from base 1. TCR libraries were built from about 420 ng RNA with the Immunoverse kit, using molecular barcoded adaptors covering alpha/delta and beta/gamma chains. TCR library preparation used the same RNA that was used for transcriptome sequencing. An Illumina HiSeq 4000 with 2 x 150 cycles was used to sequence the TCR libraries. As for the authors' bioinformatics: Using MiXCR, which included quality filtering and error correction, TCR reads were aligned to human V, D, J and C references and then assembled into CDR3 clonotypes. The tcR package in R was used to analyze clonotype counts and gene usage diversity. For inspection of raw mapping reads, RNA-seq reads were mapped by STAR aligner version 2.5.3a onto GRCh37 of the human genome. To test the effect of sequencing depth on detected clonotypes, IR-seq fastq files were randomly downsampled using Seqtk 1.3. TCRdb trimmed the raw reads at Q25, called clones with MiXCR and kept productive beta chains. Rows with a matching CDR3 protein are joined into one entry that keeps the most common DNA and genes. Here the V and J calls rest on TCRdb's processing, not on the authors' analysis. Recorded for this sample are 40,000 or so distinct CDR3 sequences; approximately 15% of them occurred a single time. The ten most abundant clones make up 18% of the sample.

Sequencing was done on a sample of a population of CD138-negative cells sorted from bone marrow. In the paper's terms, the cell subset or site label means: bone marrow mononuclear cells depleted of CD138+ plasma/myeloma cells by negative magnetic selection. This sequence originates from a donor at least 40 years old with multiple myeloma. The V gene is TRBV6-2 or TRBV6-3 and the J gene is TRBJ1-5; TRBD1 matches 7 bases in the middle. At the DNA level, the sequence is TGTGCCAGCAGTCGCCGGGGAGGGGGCGATCAGCCCCAGCATTTT. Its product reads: CASSRRGGGDQPQHF.